The 12 T cell receptor beta chains listed next were all sequenced from one sample in a study of blood T cell repertoires in COVID-19. Clones were read by immunoSEQ multiplex PCR, and TCRdb kept only the in-frame ones, dropping some. The sample has 150,000 to 200,000 clones; approximately 86% are singletons. Sequences were obtained from peripheral blood. The receptors here all came from a woman older than 75 in a cohort sampled during active or convalescent COVID-19.

The rearrangement joins TRBV7-6 to TRBJ2-1; tentative D call: TRBD2 (6 bases). The germline CDR1 and CDR2 sequences are SGHVS and FNYEAQ. The ends were cut back, 3 bases at V and 4 bases at J, with 13 bases in the middle. The CDR3 spans 15 residues. The CDR3 loop reads CASSLLGRRYNEQFF. As DNA, the CDR3 is TGTGCCAGCAGCTTGCTCGGGAGAAGGTACAATGAGCAGTTCTTC.

The gene calls are TRBV11-2 and TRBJ2-2; D may be TRBD2 (6 bases). The V gene lost 5 bases and the J gene lost 4 bases, with 20 bases spanning the gap. This CDR3 has 17 amino acids. Germline CDR1 reads SGHAT; CDR2 reads FQNNGV. The CDR3 here is CASSPLWGRPVTGELFF. Written as DNA, the CDR3 is TGTGCCAGCAGCCCACTTTGGGGGAGGCCGGTCACCGGGGAGCTGTTTTTT.

The chain carries TRBV7-9 and TRBJ2-1, with 8 nucleotides matching TRBD1. The CDR3 loop spans 14 amino acids. With V trimmed by 5 bases and J by 7 bases, 7 bases remained unmatched. Germline V gene lookup returns CDR1 SEHNR and CDR2 FQNEAQ (reference sequence). The CDR3 region has the DNA TGTGCCAGCAGCATAAGACAGGGGCGGAATGAGCAGTTCTTC. Its translation is CASSIRQGRNEQFF. The variable domain in full, with the rest retrieved from reference TRBV7-9 and TRBJ2-1, is DTGVSQNPRHKITKRGQNVTFRCDPISEHNRLYWYRQTLGQGPEFLTYFQNEAQLEKSRLLSDRFSAERPKGSFSTLEIQRTEQGDSAMYLCASSIRQGRNEQFFGPGTRLTVL.

The chain links TRBV7-2 to TRBJ1-2, with D perhaps TRBD1 (5 bases). The CDR3 is 15 amino acids. CDR1 is SGHTA and CDR2 is FQGNSA in the germline V gene. Deletions cut 3 bases from V and 0 bases from J, with 11 bases between. The CDR3 loop reads CASSFTGPTNYGYTF. The CDR3 DNA reads TGTGCCAGCAGCTTTACAGGCCCAACTAACTATGGCTACACCTTC.

This chain links TRBV6-5 with TRBJ2-7, with 10 bases that match TRBD1. Trimming cost V 6 bases and J 4 bases; bases outside gene matches: 6. Germline V gene lookup returns CDR1 MNHEY and CDR2 SVGAGI. This CDR3 contains 14 residues. The CDR3 DNA sequence: TGTGCCAGCAGCCGAGACAGGGGGCGTTACGAGCAGTACGTC. It encodes CASSRDRGRYEQYV.

The chain is built from TRBV4-2 and TRBJ1-1, with a tentative D call TRBD1 (5 bases). V was pared by 1 base and J by 1 base, with 16 bases between. Germline V lookup: CDR1 LGHNA, CDR2 YNFKEQ. The CDR3 has 17 residues. CDR3 coding DNA: TGTGCCAGCAGCCAAGGGCAGGGTGGGGAAGGGAACACTGAAGCTTTCTTT. Translating gives CASSQGQGGEGNTEAFF.

The genes are TRBV6-6 and TRBJ2-4; a weak D match, TRBD2 (6 bases). Between the trimmed V and J ends, which lost 4 bases and 11 bases, there was a span of 18 bases. Germline-derived CDR1 and CDR2 are MNHNY and SVGAGI (reference sequence). The length of the CDR3 is 14 residues. Here the CDR3 reads CASSLLAGPGFQYF. The CDR3 DNA is TGTGCCAGCAGTTTACTCGCGGGACCCGGCTTTCAGTACTTC.

CDR3 in amino acids: CASSTLTGEINEKLFF. The CDR3 DNA reads TGTGCCAGTAGTACCCTAACAGGGGAAATTAATGAAAAACTGTTTTTT. The chain carries TRBV19 and TRBJ1-4; 7 nucleotides match TRBD1. CDR3 length equals 16 residues. Germline lookup yields CDR1 LNHDA and CDR2 SQIVND (reference sequence). Losses at the gene ends were 4 bases for V and 4 bases for J; bases not matched to a gene: 9.

The sample holds one count of this clone. J is TRBJ2-7 and V is TRBV11-2; TRBD1 aligns across 9 bases. The CDR3 covers 15 residues. V gave up 3 bases and J gave up 8 bases; unmatched junction bases: 11. Per the germline V gene, CDR1 is SGHAT and CDR2 is FQNNGV. Written as DNA, the CDR3 is TGTGCCAGCAGCTTCCTTCGGGACAGGGTAATGAAGCAGTACTTC. Protein product: CASSFLRDRVMKQYF.

CDR3 in DNA: TGTGCCAGTAGTATCCAGGGTTGGGCCGGGGAGCTGTTTTTT. Translated, it gives CASSIQGWAGELFF. The V gene is TRBV19, the J gene TRBJ2-2, with D possibly matching TRBD1 (5 bases). CDR1 is LNHDA, CDR2 SQIVND, per germline (reference sequence). V lost 3 bases and J 6 bases, leaving 11 bases between the germline ends. This CDR3 is built from 14 residues. The complete variable domain, with remaining parts taken from reference TRBV19 and TRBJ2-2, reads DGGITQSPKYLFRKEGQNVTLSCEQNLNHDAMYWYRQDPGQGLRLIYYSQIVNDFQKGDIAEGYSVSREKKESFPLTVTSAQKNPTAFYLCASSIQGWAGELFFGEGSRLTVL.

The genes are TRBV19 and TRBJ1-5; D might be TRBD1 (5 bases). The CDR3 is made up of 19 amino acids. V was trimmed by 7 bases and J by 1 base, leaving 26 bases between them. CDR1 is LNHDA, CDR2 SQIVND, per germline (reference sequence). The DNA of the CDR3 is TGTGCCAGTATTAGGGTGGCCGGGCGGGGGTTGGGAAGCAATCAGCCCCAGCATTTT. Its translation: CASIRVAGRGLGSNQPQHF.

The gene calls are TRBV12-3 or TRBV12-4 and TRBJ2-3; 8 nucleotides line up with TRBD2. The J segment lost 5 bases and the V segment lost 3 bases, leaving 1 base of the junction unmatched. The length of the CDR3 is 13 residues. In nucleotides, the CDR3 is TGTGCCAGCAGTTTTCTAGCGGGAGATACGCAGTATTTT. Residues: CASSFLAGDTQYF.